This is a list of T cell receptor beta chains from one sample in a study of T cell repertoires in cytomegalovirus infection. From the reads, TCRdb called clonotypes with MiXCR, one entry per CDR3 protein. The table has about 770,000 distinct CDR3 sequences, roughly 29% seen once. Their antigen targets remain unknown. The material sequenced was cultured CD8+ T cells from PBMCs, taken from culture after CMV antigen stimulation. The receptors originated from a human donor in good health (CMV status not recorded). Some clones in this sample may be carry-over from other donors' samples. CDR3s include the opening cysteine and the closing phenylalanine or tryptophan. The D gene is left open where the match is weak. Size is omitted from some rows. Given values are once, few, many or a class for expanded clones.

D | J | size | V | CDR3 | DNA
. | TRBJ1-1 | . | TRBV28 | CASSFQLKFRDTPSVDTEAFF | TGTGCCAGCAGTTTTCAACTAAAATTCCGGGACACCCCCTCTGTGGACACTGAAGCTTTCTTT
TRBD1 | TRBJ1-1 | few | TRBV4-1 | CASSSHRGTNTEAFF | TGCGCCAGCAGCAGCCACAGGGGAACTAACACTGAAGCTTTCTTT
TRBD1 | TRBJ1-2 | few | TRBV7-9 | CASSLAQDRANGYTF | TGTGCCAGCAGCTTAGCTCAGGACAGGGCTAATGGCTACACCTTC
. | TRBJ1-1 | many | TRBV6-5 | CASGLTVNTEAFF | TGTGCCAGCGGATTGACGGTGAACACTGAAGCTTTCTTT
TRBD2 | TRBJ2-7 | . | TRBV5-6 | CASSSSTSGLERGQYF | TGTGCCAGCAGCAGTTCGACTAGCGGGTTAGAACGAGGGCAGTACTTC
. | TRBJ2-7 | few | TRBV12-3/TRBV12-4 | CASSPGRAPDHEQYF | TGTGCCAGCTCCCCTGGGCGGGCCCCGGACCACGAGCAGTACTTC
TRBD1 | TRBJ2-3 | . | TRBV4-3 | CASSQETGGFGDTQYF | TGCGCCAGCAGCCAAGAGACAGGGGGCTTTGGAGATACGCAGTATTTT
TRBD2 | TRBJ2-1 | . | TRBV7-2 | CASSSSGGAGDNEQFF | TGTGCCAGCAGCTCAAGCGGGGGGGCCGGGGACAATGAGCAGTTCTTC
. | TRBJ2-1 | many | TRBV7-9 | CASSLAWDEQFF | TGTGCCAGCAGCTTAGCTTGGGATGAGCAGTTCTTC
. | TRBJ1-2 | . | TRBV2 | CASSEASGYTF | TGTGCCAGCAGTGAAGCGTCTGGCTACACCTTC
. | TRBJ1-1 | few | TRBV2 | CASRVWGLNTEAFF | TGTGCCAGCAGGGTGTGGGGGCTGAACACTGAAGCTTTCTTT
. | TRBJ2-5 | few | TRBV27 | CASSLRRELFVF | TGTGCCAGCAGTTTGAGGCGAGAGCTCTTTGTCTTC
. | TRBJ2-3 | . | TRBV7-8 | CASSLGGPADTQYF | TGTGCCAGCAGCTTAGGGGGACCCGCAGATACGCAGTATTTT
. | TRBJ2-7 | . | TRBV7-9 | CASSLDTGREQYF | TGTGCCAGCAGCTTAGATACAGGGCGCGAGCAGTACTTC
TRBD1 | TRBJ2-7 | few | TRBV7-9 | CASSGGTGASYEQYF | TGTGCCAGCAGCGGAGGGACAGGGGCCTCCTACGAGCAGTACTTC
. | TRBJ2-3 | few | TRBV9 | CASSTRQAGVSTDTQYF | TGTGCCAGCAGCACCAGACAGGCCGGGGTTAGCACAGATACGCAGTATTTT
. | TRBJ1-1 | . | TRBV20-1 | CSALPVLPMNTEAFF | TGCAGTGCCTTACCCGTCCTTCCCATGAACACTGAAGCTTTCTTT
. | TRBJ2-5 | . | TRBV12-5 | CASGTDRGQQYF | TGTGCTAGTGGTACAGACCGGGGGCAACAGTACTTC
TRBD1 | TRBJ2-7 | . | TRBV29-1 | CSVSRQGASEQYF | TGCAGCGTGTCTCGACAGGGGGCAAGCGAGCAGTACTTC
TRBD1 | TRBJ2-3 | . | TRBV28 | CASSPDREENTQYF | TGTGCCAGCAGCCCGGACAGGGAGGAAAATACGCAGTATTTT
TRBD2 | TRBJ2-7 | few | TRBV20-1 | CSARDTSGYEQYF | TGCAGTGCTAGAGATACTAGCGGGTACGAGCAGTACTTC
. | TRBJ1-4 | . | TRBV10-3 | CAISLYDREKLFF | TGTGCCATCAGCCTATACGACAGGGAAAAACTGTTTTTT
. | TRBJ1-1 | many | TRBV7-8 | CASSPGAPEAFF | TGTGCCAGCAGCCCCGGGGCCCCTGAAGCTTTCTTT
TRBD1 | TRBJ1-1 | few | TRBV4-3 | CASSQMTGDTEAFF | TGCGCCAGCAGCCAAATGACAGGGGACACTGAAGCTTTCTTT
. | TRBJ1-4 | few | TRBV4-1 | CASSQEANEKLFF | TGCGCCAGCAGCCAAGAAGCTAATGAAAAACTGTTTTTT
. | TRBJ2-1 | . | TRBV6-5 | CASSYGGNHNEQFF | TGTGCCAGCAGTTACGGGGGAAATCACAATGAGCAGTTCTTC
. | TRBJ2-1 | many | TRBV7-2 | CASSLAPPEQFF | TGTGCCAGCAGCTTGGCTCCCCCGGAGCAGTTCTTC
. | TRBJ2-7 | . | TRBV19 | CASSNGAGPINEQYF | TGTGCCAGTAGTAATGGAGCGGGCCCGATAAACGAGCAGTACTTC
TRBD1 | TRBJ1-1 | few | TRBV6-2/TRBV6-3 | CASSPWDSQYLNTEAFF | TGTGCCAGCAGCCCCTGGGACAGCCAATATTTGAACACTGAAGCTTTCTTT
. | TRBJ1-1 | . | TRBV29-1 | CSVEGTGRAEAFF | TGCAGCGTTGAGGGAACAGGGAGAGCTGAAGCTTTCTTT
. | TRBJ1-2 | few | TRBV6-2/TRBV6-3 | CASSYVDNSFYGYTF | TGTGCCAGCAGTTACGTGGACAACTCGTTCTATGGCTACACCTTC
. | TRBJ2-3 | . | TRBV6-5 | CASRSGYTQYF | TGTGCCAGCAGGTCGGGATATACGCAGTATTTT
. | TRBJ1-1 | few | TRBV12-3/TRBV12-4 | CASSPWARDSENTEAFF | TGTGCCAGCAGTCCGTGGGCAAGAGACAGCGAGAACACTGAAGCTTTCTTT
TRBD1 | TRBJ1-2 | once | TRBV5-1 | CASLGQGPRYGYTF | TGCGCCAGCCTCGGACAGGGGCCTAGGTATGGCTACACCTTC
. | TRBJ2-4 | few | TRBV7-4 | CASSLSGEGAKNIQYF | TGTGCCAGCAGCTTAAGTGGTGAGGGGGCCAAAAACATTCAGTACTTC
. | TRBJ1-2 | . | TRBV5-1 | CASSLRSGSDGYTF | TGCGCCAGCAGCTTGAGGTCCGGGTCCGATGGCTACACCTTC
TRBD1 | TRBJ1-1 | many | TRBV7-8 | CASSFPLNQGAGTEAFF | TGTGCCAGCAGCTTTCCCCTGAATCAGGGGGCAGGCACTGAAGCTTTCTTT
. | TRBJ1-1 | . | TRBV19 | CASSMSQNTEAFF | TGTGCCAGTAGTATGTCACAGAACACTGAAGCTTTCTTT
TRBD1 | TRBJ1-5 | few | TRBV12-3/TRBV12-4 | CASSPGTVTRYSNQPQHF | TGTGCCAGCAGCCCCGGGACAGTTACCCGCTATAGCAATCAGCCCCAGCATTTT
. | TRBJ2-5 | few | TRBV28 | CASSFDRTEGETQYF | TGTGCCAGCAGTTTCGACAGGACGGAGGGGGAGACCCAGTACTTC